This TCR beta chain was identified in a study of patients and donors after allogeneic stem cell transplantation (TCRdb year 2020). For CDR1 and CDR2, the germline V gene lists MNHEY and SVGAGI. Including cysteine and phenylalanine, the CDR3 has 15 amino acids. The DNA shown is the 45-base CDR3, in frame from base 1. Between the V and J ends, shortened by 0 bases and 0 bases respectively, the junction contains 9 bases. Receptor libraries were prepared by RT-PCR. Instrument on record: NextSeq 550. TCRdb ran its own pipeline on the public reads, namely fastp trimming at Q25 and MiXCR clone calling, and kept in-frame beta chains. Rows merge per CDR3 protein into single entries with the most common DNA and genes. The sample includes about a million distinct CDR3 sequences, with roughly 18% observed a single time. In total, the top ten clones hold around 6% of the sample. This clonotype was counted between two and nine times. Its antigen target is currently unknown. Per-base qualities were not stored, and no clone one base away is much larger.

This TCR came from a human donor who was either an allogeneic HSCT recipient or a stem cell or donor lymphocyte infusion donor (not recorded which). It is not recorded whose cells these are; they may come from a transplant donor. The source material was blood, either unsorted or a sorted T cell fraction (not recorded which). The rearrangement combines TRBV6-5 with TRBJ2-7; there is no confident call for the D gene. The DNA sequence follows: TGTGCCAGCAGTTACTCGACCCTGAGCTCCTACGAGCAGTACTTC. Translated, this is CASSYSTLSSYEQYF.